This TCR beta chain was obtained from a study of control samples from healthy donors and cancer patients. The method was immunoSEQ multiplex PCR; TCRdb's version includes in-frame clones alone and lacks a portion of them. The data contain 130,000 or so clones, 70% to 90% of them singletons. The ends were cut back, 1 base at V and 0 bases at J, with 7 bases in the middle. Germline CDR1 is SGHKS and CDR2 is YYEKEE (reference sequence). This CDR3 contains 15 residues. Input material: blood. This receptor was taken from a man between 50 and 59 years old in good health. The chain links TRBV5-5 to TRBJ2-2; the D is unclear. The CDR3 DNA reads TGTGCCAGCAGCTTGAGGGTTACGAACACCGGGGAGCTGTTTTTT. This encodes CASSLRVTNTGELFF.